This T cell receptor beta chain originates from a study of blood T cells in healthy people across ages. Findings and limits, study-wide: The study regarded diversity estimates from one million T cells as underestimates.

The use of a sample-barcoded 5' primer and a J-beta primer mix characterized a second PCR of roughly 7 to 11 cycles. TCRdb reprocessed the 5' RACE reads via MiXCR and lists one record per CDR3 protein. The table shows about 830,000 distinct CDR3 sequences, with 62% occurring only once. Per the germline V gene, CDR1 is SGHTA and CDR2 is FQGNSA. J lost 5 bases, V lost 1 base, and 4 bases had no gene match. The CDR3 loop spans 15 amino acids. A remark on this clonotype: Antigen specificity is unknown.

Input material: blood. The chain employs TRBV7-2 and TRBJ2-1; 8 bases line up with TRBD2. The TCR was taken from a young man in good health. DNA for the CDR3: TGTGCCAGCAGCTTAGTTAGCGGGGTTAACAATGAGCAGTTCTTC. This gives the protein CASSLVSGVNNEQFF.